Below are 8 T cell receptor beta chains sequenced from a single sample in a study of lymphopenia after photon versus proton radiotherapy. The repertoire was sequenced with immunoSEQ multiplex PCR; TCRdb's copy has only in-frame clones and lacks some. The repertoire holds roughly 23,000 clones, around nine tenths seen once, with more than 9.5% in the top ten. The specimen was peripheral blood, collected from a patient treated with proton-based radiotherapy. These TCRs come from an older man with esophageal cancer.

J is TRBJ2-3 and V is TRBV5-1, with D possibly being TRBD1 (6 bases). This CDR3 spans 14 amino acids. V was trimmed by 2 bases and J by 2 bases, leaving 9 bases between them. CDR1 is SGHRS and CDR2 is YFSETQ in the germline V gene. The CDR3 is CASSFHRDTDTQYF. CDR3 nucleotides: TGCGCCAGCAGCTTCCACAGGGACACAGATACGCAGTATTTT.

The rearrangement links TRBV4-2 to TRBJ2-3; weak D call: TRBD2 (6 bases). V was clipped by 4 bases and J by 6 bases, with 11 bases between them. The CDR3 extends over 13 amino acids. Per germline, CDR1 LGHNA and CDR2 YNFKEQ. The CDR3: CASSLTSLDTQYF. The CDR3, as DNA: TGTGCCAGCAGCCTGACTAGTCTCGATACGCAGTATTTT.

This chain links TRBV5-1 with TRBJ1-1, with TRBD1 matching over 9 bases. After removal of 1 base from V and 4 bases from J, the junction contained 8 bases not matched to a gene. In germline, CDR1 is SGHRS, CDR2 YFSETQ. This CDR3 is built from 16 residues. The CDR3: CASSLQTGGGSTEAFF. CDR3 nucleotide sequence: TGCGCCAGCAGCTTGCAGACAGGGGGAGGTAGCACTGAAGCTTTCTTT. The variable domain in full, completed from reference TRBV5-1 and TRBJ1-1, reads KAGVTQTPRYLIKTRGQQVTLSCSPISGHRSVSWYQQTPGQGLQFLFEYFSETQRNKGNFPGRFSGRQFSNSRSEMNVSTLELGDSALYLCASSLQTGGGSTEAFFGQGTRLTVV.

The genes are TRBV15 and TRBJ2-2, with unresolved D. The germline V gene encodes CDR1 LNHNV and CDR2 YYDKDF (reference sequence). V lost 0 bases, J lost 5 bases, and 13 bases lay in between. There are 16 residues in the CDR3. DNA of the CDR3: TGTGCCACCAGCAGAGATCTGGATCGTTGGACCGGGGAGCTGTTTTTT. It yields the protein CATSRDLDRWTGELFF. The complete variable domain, with remaining parts taken from reference TRBV15 and TRBJ2-2, reads DAMVIQNPRYQVTQFGKPVTLSCSQTLNHNVMYWYQQKSSQAPKLLFHYYDKDFNNEADTPDNFQSRRPNTSFCFLDIRSPGLGDTAMYLCATSRDLDRWTGELFFGEGSRLTVL.

The count of this clone is one. This chain joins TRBV5-1 and TRBJ2-1; possibly TRBD1 or TRBD2 for D (6 bases each). This CDR3 contains 15 residues. V shed 1 base and J shed 9 bases, with 17 bases lying between them. CDR1 SGHRS and CDR2 YFSETQ come from the germline V gene. The CDR3 reads CASSLLGGERSEQFF. The CDR3 DNA reads as TGCGCCAGCAGCTTGTTGGGGGGCGAGCGGAGTGAGCAGTTCTTC.

V usage is TRBV12-5 and J usage is TRBJ2-1; 9 positions match TRBD2. CDR3 size: 16 residues. The trim removed 6 bases at V and 7 bases at J, leaving 13 bases unmatched. From germline, CDR1 is LGHNT and CDR2 FRNRAP. This CDR3 is CASGLNVAGEGNEQFF. CDR3 DNA sequence: TGTGCTAGTGGACTGAACGTAGCGGGGGAGGGGAATGAGCAGTTCTTC.

This sequence joins TRBV29-1 and TRBJ2-5; maybe TRBD2 (7 bases). The CDR3 runs to 13 residues. V dropped 4 bases and J dropped 0 bases, with 9 bases sitting between them. Germline assignment: CDR1 SQVTM and CDR2 ANQGSEA. The CDR3 sequence is CSVGGGNQETQYF. CDR3 nucleotide sequence: TGCAGCGTTGGGGGGGGCAACCAAGAGACCCAGTACTTC.

V and J are TRBV5-8 and TRBJ2-7, with a weak D call TRBD2 (7 bases). The germline gives CDR1 SGHTS, CDR2 YDEGEE. This CDR3 contains 18 residues. With 1 base removed from V and 1 base from J, the gap between germline ends came to 21 bases. DNA of the CDR3: TGTGCCAGCAGCTTGCCTAACGGGGGGCAGCCTGAATCCTACGAGCAGTACTTC. This gives the protein CASSLPNGGQPESYEQYF.